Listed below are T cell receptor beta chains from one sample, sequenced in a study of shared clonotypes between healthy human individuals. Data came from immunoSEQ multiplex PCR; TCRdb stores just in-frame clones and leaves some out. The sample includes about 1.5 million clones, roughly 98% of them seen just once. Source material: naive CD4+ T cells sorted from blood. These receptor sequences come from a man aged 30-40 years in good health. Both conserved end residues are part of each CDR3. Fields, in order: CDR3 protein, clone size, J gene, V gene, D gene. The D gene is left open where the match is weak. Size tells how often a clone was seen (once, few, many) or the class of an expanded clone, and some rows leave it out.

CDR3 protein: CASSRTGPYNEQFF
clone size: .
J gene: TRBJ2-1
V gene: TRBV4-1
D gene: .

CDR3 protein: CASSTNNRAGQPQHF
clone size: .
J gene: TRBJ1-5
V gene: TRBV19
D gene: .

CDR3 protein: CASSVEQGSEQYF
clone size: .
J gene: TRBJ2-7
V gene: TRBV9
D gene: .

CDR3 protein: CASSRTGSENEQYF
clone size: .
J gene: TRBJ2-7
V gene: TRBV19
D gene: .

CDR3 protein: CASSSGGLTYEQYF
clone size: once
J gene: TRBJ2-7
V gene: TRBV11-2
D gene: .

CDR3 protein: CASSYGGPGGYGYTF
clone size: .
J gene: TRBJ1-2
V gene: TRBV6-5
D gene: .

CDR3 protein: CASSPDPGVFYGYTF
clone size: .
J gene: TRBJ1-2
V gene: TRBV27
D gene: .

CDR3 protein: CASSLTGYGEKLFF
clone size: .
J gene: TRBJ1-4
V gene: TRBV5-1
D gene: .

CDR3 protein: CSAEKGGETQYF
clone size: once
J gene: TRBJ2-5
V gene: TRBV29-1
D gene: .

CDR3 protein: CASSRRVAGYNEQYF
clone size: once
J gene: TRBJ2-7
V gene: TRBV6-6
D gene: TRBD2

CDR3 protein: CAISEDVDYGYTF
clone size: .
J gene: TRBJ1-2
V gene: TRBV10-3
D gene: .

CDR3 protein: CASSFRTGRVYEQYF
clone size: .
J gene: TRBJ2-7
V gene: TRBV28
D gene: .

CDR3 protein: CASSASPGRTDTQYF
clone size: .
J gene: TRBJ2-3
V gene: TRBV5-1
D gene: .

CDR3 protein: CASSLGQGHTDTQYF
clone size: .
J gene: TRBJ2-3
V gene: TRBV5-5
D gene: TRBD1

CDR3 protein: CASSDRDISYEQYF
clone size: .
J gene: TRBJ2-7
V gene: TRBV19
D gene: .

CDR3 protein: CASSKADGANTGELFF
clone size: .
J gene: TRBJ2-2
V gene: TRBV21-1
D gene: .

CDR3 protein: CASRESTGSTDTQYF
clone size: .
J gene: TRBJ2-3
V gene: TRBV25-1
D gene: .